Shown below are 23 T cell receptor beta chains from a single sample sequenced in a study of T cell responses to AZD1222 COVID-19 vaccine. Method: immunoSEQ multiplex PCR; TCRdb's copy keeps in-frame clones and lacks some. The sample carries roughly 170,000 clones, approximately 91% recorded once. The sequenced sample was peripheral blood, obtained on day 0 of AZD1222 vaccination. Receptors originate from an adult in good health.

This clone has just one count. The rearrangement joins TRBV7-2 to TRBJ1-4; D unclear. Trimming removed 5 bases from V and 7 bases from J, with 17 bases in between. The germline gives CDR1 SGHTA, CDR2 FQGNSA. This CDR3 has 15 amino acids. For the CDR3, the DNA is TGTGCCAGCAGCCCCGGGTCCGCCGCAGGTGAAAAACTGTTTTTT. Encoded protein: CASSPGSAAGEKLFF.

The chain joins TRBV6-5 to TRBJ2-7; tentatively, D is TRBD1 (6 bases). Germline CDR1 and CDR2: MNHEY and SVGAGI. This CDR3 region has 14 residues. Trimming left V 8 bases short and J 6 bases short, with 20 bases between. In DNA form, the CDR3 reads TGTGCCAGCGGGATCCGGGGCAGGGGTTCCGAGCAGTACTTC. It yields the protein CASGIRGRGSEQYF.

V usage is TRBV7-9 and J usage is TRBJ2-5; 7 nucleotides line up with TRBD2. With 6 bases clipped from V and 5 bases from J, the junction kept 6 bases outside the gene matches. The V gene's germline CDR1 is SEHNR and CDR2 FQNEAQ (reference sequence). There are 13 residues in the CDR3. The chain's CDR3 is CASSPTSAETQYF. The CDR3 bases are TGTGCCAGCAGTCCAACTAGCGCGGAGACCCAGTACTTC.

The J gene is TRBJ2-7, the V gene TRBV7-6, with D perhaps TRBD2 (5 bases). The germline V gene encodes CDR1 SGHVS and CDR2 FNYEAQ. Trimming left V 4 bases short and J 2 bases short, with 6 bases between. The CDR3 loop spans 12 amino acids. The CDR3 DNA is TGTGCCAGCAGCTGGGGAGCCTACGAGCAGTACTTC. This codes for CASSWGAYEQYF.

This clone showed up just once. The CDR3 region is CASSLLRGPNTGELFF. In DNA, the CDR3 is TGTGCCAGCAGCTTGTTGCGGGGCCCGAACACCGGGGAGCTGTTTTTT. This chain uses TRBV5-4 with TRBJ2-2, with D tentatively TRBD2 (6 bases). The CDR3 sequence is 16 residues long. Germline V gives CDR1 SGHNT, CDR2 YYREEE (reference sequence). Trimming pared 1 base from V and 0 bases from J, leaving 10 bases between.

The rearrangement links TRBV5-4 to TRBJ1-4; 10 nucleotides agree with TRBD1. The germline gives CDR1 SGHNT, CDR2 YYREEE (reference sequence). V lost 4 bases and J lost 5; bases outside the gene matches: 5. The CDR3 is 15 residues long. The CDR3 DNA reads TGTGCCAGCAGCCTTCGACAGGGGGCAAATGAAAAACTGTTTTTT. Amino acid sequence: CASSLRQGANEKLFF.

The chain is built from TRBV10-3 and TRBJ1-1; D uncertain. Germline values: CDR1 ENHRY, CDR2 SYGVKD. The CDR3 consists of 13 residues. Trimming cost V 5 bases and J 0 bases, with 7 bases left between them. This chain's CDR3 is CAISPTVNTEAFF. The DNA of the CDR3 is TGTGCCATCAGTCCAACAGTGAACACTGAAGCTTTCTTT.

The chain is built from TRBV12-5 and TRBJ1-5; D is possibly TRBD1 (6 bases). Germline V lookup: CDR1 LGHNT, CDR2 FRNRAP. The CDR3 runs 16 residues. Deletions cut 5 bases from V and 3 bases from J, with 17 bases between. CDR3 nucleotide sequence: TGTGCTAGTGGTCGCAAAAGGGGGTTTAACAATCAGCCCCAGCATTTT. This sequence encodes CASGRKRGFNNQPQHF.

Ten or more counts support this clone. This chain joins TRBV6-4 and TRBJ1-6; D not resolved. The germline CDR1 and CDR2 sequences are MRHNA and SNTAGT. The CDR3 totals 13 residues. The V end lost 0 bases, the J end lost 5 bases, and 2 bases lay between the germline ends. CDR3 DNA: TGTGCCAGCAGTGACTCGGATAATTCACCCCTCCACTTT. Translation gives CASSDSDNSPLHF.

The chain has TRBV30 and TRBJ1-4; D is possibly TRBD1 (6 bases). Trimming took off 3 bases at V and 7 bases at J, with 15 bases between the two ends. Germline loops: CDR1 GTSNPN, CDR2 SVGIG (reference sequence). This CDR3 is built from 14 residues. CDR3 residues: CAWSRQAGSEKLFF. CDR3 DNA sequence: TGTGCCTGGAGCAGACAGGCCGGGAGTGAAAAACTGTTTTTT. Complete variable domain (other parts from reference TRBV30 and TRBJ1-4): SQTIHQWPATLVQPVGSPLSLECTVEGTSNPNLYWYRQAAGRGLQLLFYSVGIGQISSEVPQNLSASRPQDRQFILSSKKLLLSDSGFYLCAWSRQAGSEKLFFGSGTQLSVL.

The chain's CDR3 is CARSFRGDYNEQFF. In DNA, the CDR3 is TGTGCCAGAAGCTTTAGGGGGGACTACAATGAGCAGTTCTTC. The chain employs TRBV5-3 and TRBJ2-1; D could derive from TRBD1 or TRBD2 (6 bases each). TRBV5-3 is reported as an ORF; its role is uncertain. The CDR3 totals 14 residues. V lost 2 bases to trimming and J lost 3 bases, with 9 bases between them.

The rearrangement links TRBV6-6 to TRBJ2-4, with TRBD1 matching 9 bases. V trimming: 5 bases; J trimming: 15 bases; junction bases outside the gene matches: 11. The CDR3 covers 13 residues. In germline, CDR1 is MNHNY, CDR2 SVGAGI (reference sequence). The CDR3 coding sequence is TGTGCCAGCAGTCCGATACAGGGGGCTGGGGGGTACTTC. This encodes CASSPIQGAGGYF.

This sequence joins TRBV3-1 (or the pseudogene TRBV3-2) and TRBJ1-2; 7 nucleotides match TRBD1. The CDR3 contains 12 residues. The V and J ends lost 5 bases and 8 bases, in that order; junction bases with no gene match: 5. Germline CDR1 and CDR2: LGHDT and YNNKEL (reference sequence). The CDR3 bases are TGTGCCAGCAGCTCAACAGGGGAAGGCTACACCTTC. Translation: CASSSTGEGYTF.

The chain links TRBV7-2 to TRBJ1-2, with D tentatively TRBD1 (6 bases). CDR1 is SGHTA, CDR2 FQGNSA, per germline. The CDR3 is made up of 15 amino acids. The germline V and J ends were trimmed by 4 bases and 2 bases, with 14 bases remaining between them. The CDR3 DNA is TGTGCCAGCAGCTCCGGACAGAACCCGAACTATGGCTACACCTTC. Protein product: CASSSGQNPNYGYTF.

The genes are TRBV19 and TRBJ1-4; D gene unclear. The germline CDR1 and CDR2 sequences are LNHDA and SQIVND (reference sequence). The CDR3 consists of 15 residues. V was shortened by 3 bases and J by 3 bases, with 11 bases between the two germline ends. In DNA form, the CDR3 reads TGTGCCAGTAGTATGGCGCGACTATCTAATGAAAAACTGTTTTTT. This codes for CASSMARLSNEKLFF.

This rearrangement joins TRBV6-2 or TRBV6-3 to TRBJ1-1; 9 bases agree with TRBD1. The CDR3 is made up of 16 amino acids. CDR1 MNHEY and CDR2 SVGEGT come from the germline V gene. The junction had 13 bases not matched to a gene; V was cut back by 6 bases and J by 5 bases. The CDR3 here is CASSPGQGSDVTEAFF. For the CDR3, the DNA is TGTGCCAGCAGCCCCGGACAGGGGAGCGATGTTACTGAAGCTTTCTTT.

J is TRBJ2-7 and V is TRBV5-4; D gene ambiguous. The germline V and J ends were trimmed by 6 bases and 6 bases, with 10 bases remaining between them. Germline CDR1 reads SGHNT; CDR2 reads YYREEE (reference sequence). The CDR3 extends over 11 amino acids. In DNA form, the CDR3 reads TGTGCCAGCACCTCAATGGGCGAGCAGTACTTC. As protein: CASTSMGEQYF.

Concerning this clone: At one of its ends the junction is not consistent with the germline gene, which may arise from a read error. As DNA, the CDR3 is TGCGCTACCCAAGGGGGGAGTAGAAGTAATTCACCCCTCCACTTT. Amino acids: CATQGGSRSNSPLHF. This chain connects TRBV19 to TRBJ1-6; D is possibly TRBD1 (6 bases). The CDR3 spans 15 residues. CDR1 is LNHDA, CDR2 SQIVND, per germline (reference sequence).

The chain recombines TRBV9 with TRBJ1-1; weak D call: TRBD1 (5 bases). Trimming shortened V by 0 bases and J by 0 bases, and 12 bases separated the two germline ends. Germline CDR1 SGDLS, CDR2 YYNGEE. The CDR3 length is 16 residues. CDR3 DNA sequence: TGTGCCAGCAGCGTAGGTTTTGGGGGGATGAACACTGAAGCTTTCTTT. As protein: CASSVGFGGMNTEAFF.

The chain employs TRBV3-1 (or the pseudogene TRBV3-2) and TRBJ2-7, with TRBD2 identical over 11 bases. V lost 1 base, J lost 0 bases, and 2 bases stayed unmatched. This CDR3 comprises 16 residues. CDR1 is LGHDT and CDR2 is YNNKEL in the germline V gene (reference sequence). The CDR3 protein is CASSQATSGNSYEQYF. The DNA of the CDR3 is TGTGCCAGCAGCCAAGCGACTAGCGGGAACTCCTACGAGCAGTACTTC.

The J gene is TRBJ1-5, the V gene TRBV10-1, with D possibly being TRBD1 (6 bases). The CDR3 spans 13 residues. Germline CDR1 is WNHNN and CDR2 is SYGVQD (reference sequence). V shed 6 bases and J shed 6 bases, with 12 bases lying between them. This chain's CDR3 is CASSAGVGQPQHF. The CDR3 DNA is TGCGCCAGCAGCGCAGGGGTTGGTCAGCCCCAGCATTTT.

V usage is TRBV30 and J usage is TRBJ1-1; D is uncertain. CDR3 length equals 12 residues. Germline V CDR1 and CDR2: GTSNPN, SVGIG (reference sequence). Trimming removed 2 bases from V and 5 bases from J, with 9 bases in between. Here the CDR3 DNA reads TGTGCCTGGAGTCAAGATCGGACTGAAGCTTTCTTT. Amino acids: CAWSQDRTEAFF. Complete variable domain (other parts from reference TRBV30 and TRBJ1-1): SQTIHQWPATLVQPVGSPLSLECTVEGTSNPNLYWYRQAAGRGLQLLFYSVGIGQISSEVPQNLSASRPQDRQFILSSKKLLLSDSGFYLCAWSQDRTEAFFGQGTRLTVV.

The rearrangement links TRBV2 to TRBJ2-1; 7 bases are shared with TRBD1. After removal of 5 bases from V and 8 bases from J, the junction contained 12 bases not matched to a gene. The CDR3 consists of 15 residues. Germline V gene data show CDR1 as SNHLY and CDR2 as FYNNEI. CDR3 bases: TGTGCCAGCAGTTCGGACTGGACCCAGGGGGATGAGCAGTTCTTC. Encoded protein: CASSSDWTQGDEQFF.